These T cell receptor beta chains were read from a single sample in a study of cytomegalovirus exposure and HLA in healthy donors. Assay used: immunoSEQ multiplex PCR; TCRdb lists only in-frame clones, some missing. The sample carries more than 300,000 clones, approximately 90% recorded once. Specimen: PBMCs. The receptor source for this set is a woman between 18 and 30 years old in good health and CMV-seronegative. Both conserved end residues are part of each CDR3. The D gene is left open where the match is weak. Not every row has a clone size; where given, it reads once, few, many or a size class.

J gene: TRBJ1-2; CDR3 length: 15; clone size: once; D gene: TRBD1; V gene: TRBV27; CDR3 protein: CASRVGTGPNYGYTF; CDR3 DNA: TGTGCCAGCAGGGTCGGGACAGGACCTAACTATGGCTACACCTTC
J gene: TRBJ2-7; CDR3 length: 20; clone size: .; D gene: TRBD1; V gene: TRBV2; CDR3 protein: CASSEALRPGGLGKSYEQYF; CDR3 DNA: TGTGCCAGCAGTGAAGCGCTCCGGCCAGGGGGCTTGGGTAAATCCTACGAGCAGTACTTC
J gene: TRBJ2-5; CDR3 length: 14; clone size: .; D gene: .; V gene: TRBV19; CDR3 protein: CASSTGAGTETQYF; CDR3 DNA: TGTGCCAGTAGTACAGGGGCCGGCACAGAGACCCAGTACTTC
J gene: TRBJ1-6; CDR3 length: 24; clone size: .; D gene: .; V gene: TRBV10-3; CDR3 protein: CAISESVFWASETARFSYNSPLHF; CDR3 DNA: TGTGCCATCAGTGAGTCAGTTTTTTGGGCTTCGGAGACAGCCCGTTTCTCCTATAATTCACCCCTCCACTTT
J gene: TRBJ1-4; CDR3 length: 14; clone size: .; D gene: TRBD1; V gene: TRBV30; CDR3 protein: CAWSAAGGGEKLFF; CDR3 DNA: TGTGCCTGGAGTGCTGCAGGGGGTGGCGAAAAACTGTTTTTT
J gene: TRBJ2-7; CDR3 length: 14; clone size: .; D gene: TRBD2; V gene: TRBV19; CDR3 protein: CASSLAGSSYEQYF; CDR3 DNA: TGTGCCAGTAGTCTAGCGGGGAGCTCCTACGAGCAGTACTTC
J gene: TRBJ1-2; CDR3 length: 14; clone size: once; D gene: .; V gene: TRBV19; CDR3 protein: CASSIPQEVYGYTF; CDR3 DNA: TGTGCCAGTAGTATCCCTCAGGAAGTCTATGGCTACACCTTC
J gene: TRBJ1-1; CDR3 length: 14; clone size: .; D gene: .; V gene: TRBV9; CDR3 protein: CASSASRGNTEAFF; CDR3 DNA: TGTGCCAGCAGCGCCTCAAGGGGGAACACTGAAGCTTTCTTT
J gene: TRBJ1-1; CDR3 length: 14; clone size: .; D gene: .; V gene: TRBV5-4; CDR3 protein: CASSLVGADTEAFF; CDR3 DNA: TGTGCCAGCAGCTTGGTGGGGGCTGACACTGAAGCTTTCTTT
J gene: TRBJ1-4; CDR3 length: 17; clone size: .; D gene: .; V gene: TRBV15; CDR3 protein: CATSSPVGQLTNEKLFF; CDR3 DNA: TGTGCCACCAGCAGCCCAGTGGGGCAGTTAACTAATGAAAAACTGTTTTTT
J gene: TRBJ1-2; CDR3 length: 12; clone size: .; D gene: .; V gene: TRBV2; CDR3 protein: CASSEASLGYTF; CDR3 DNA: TGTGCCAGCAGTGAAGCTTCTCTAGGCTACACCTTC
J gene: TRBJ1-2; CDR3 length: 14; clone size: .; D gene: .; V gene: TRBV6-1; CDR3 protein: CASTLRARDYGYTF; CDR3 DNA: TGTGCCAGCACCCTACGGGCCAGGGACTATGGCTACACCTTC
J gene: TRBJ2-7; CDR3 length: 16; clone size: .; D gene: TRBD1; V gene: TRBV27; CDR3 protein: CASSWTGQSTRYEQYF; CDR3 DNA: TGTGCCAGCAGTTGGACGGGACAGTCGACTCGCTACGAGCAGTACTTC
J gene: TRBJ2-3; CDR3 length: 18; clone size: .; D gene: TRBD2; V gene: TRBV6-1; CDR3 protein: CASSEVRGGAVGTDTQYF; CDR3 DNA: TGTGCCAGCAGTGAAGTCCGCGGGGGGGCCGTAGGCACAGATACGCAGTATTTT
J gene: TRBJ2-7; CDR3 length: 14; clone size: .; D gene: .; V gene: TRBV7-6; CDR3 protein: CASSSGTPTYEQYF; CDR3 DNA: TGTGCCAGCAGCTCCGGGACACCAACCTACGAGCAGTACTTC
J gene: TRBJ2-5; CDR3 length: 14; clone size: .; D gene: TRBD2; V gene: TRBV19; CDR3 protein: CASRTSGSPETQYF; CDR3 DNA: TGTGCCAGTCGCACTAGCGGGAGTCCTGAGACCCAGTACTTC
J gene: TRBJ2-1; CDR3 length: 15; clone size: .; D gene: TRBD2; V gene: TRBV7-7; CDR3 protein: CASSLNSGAYNEQFF; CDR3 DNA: TGTGCCAGCAGCTTAAACAGCGGGGCCTACAATGAGCAGTTCTTC
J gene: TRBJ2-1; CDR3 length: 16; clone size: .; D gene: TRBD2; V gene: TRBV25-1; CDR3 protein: CASSEWGTGGNNEQFF; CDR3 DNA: TGTGCCAGCAGTGAATGGGGTACGGGAGGAAACAATGAGCAGTTCTTC
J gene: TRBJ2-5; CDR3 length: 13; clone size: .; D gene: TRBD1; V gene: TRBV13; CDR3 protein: CASSLTGGETQYF; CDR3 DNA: TGTGCCAGCAGCTTAACAGGGGGCGAGACCCAGTACTTC
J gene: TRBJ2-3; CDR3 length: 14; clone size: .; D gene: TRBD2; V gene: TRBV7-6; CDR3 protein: CASSSTKREASQFF; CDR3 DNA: TGTGCCAGCAGCTCAACCAAGCGGGAGGCCAGCCAATTTTTT
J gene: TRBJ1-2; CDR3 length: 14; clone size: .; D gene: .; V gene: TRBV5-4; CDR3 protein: CASGATGSRNGYTF; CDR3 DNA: TGTGCCAGCGGAGCTACAGGGTCGAGAAATGGCTACACCTTC
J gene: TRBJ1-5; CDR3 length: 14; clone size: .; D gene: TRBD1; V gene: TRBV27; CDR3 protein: CASRGQGAGQPQHF; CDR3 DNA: TGTGCCAGCCGGGGACAGGGGGCGGGTCAGCCCCAGCATTTT
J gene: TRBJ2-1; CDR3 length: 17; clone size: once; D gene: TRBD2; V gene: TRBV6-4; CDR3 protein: CASSSGLADETYNEQFF; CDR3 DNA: TGTGCCAGCAGTTCGGGACTAGCGGACGAAACCTACAATGAGCAGTTCTTC
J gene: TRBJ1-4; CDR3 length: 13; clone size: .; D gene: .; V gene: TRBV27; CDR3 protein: CASSPQSAEKLFF; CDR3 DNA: TGTGCCAGCAGCCCCCAAAGTGCGGAAAAACTGTTTTTT
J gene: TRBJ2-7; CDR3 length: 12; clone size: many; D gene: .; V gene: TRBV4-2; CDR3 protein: CASSQDRGGLTF; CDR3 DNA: TGTGCCAGCAGCCAAGATAGGGGGGGCCTGACCTTC
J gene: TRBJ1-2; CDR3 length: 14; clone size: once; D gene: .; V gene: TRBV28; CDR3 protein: CASRETTSNYGYTF; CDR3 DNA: TGTGCCAGCAGAGAAACAACATCTAACTATGGCTACACCTTC
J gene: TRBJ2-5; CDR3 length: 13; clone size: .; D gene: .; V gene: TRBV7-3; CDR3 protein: CASSLDRRETQYF; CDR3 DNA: TGTGCCAGCAGCTTGGACAGACGGGAGACCCAGTACTTC
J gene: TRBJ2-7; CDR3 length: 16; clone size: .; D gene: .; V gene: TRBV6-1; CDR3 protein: CASSDDDFSGSYEQYF; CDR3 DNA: TGTGCCAGCAGTGACGACGACTTCAGCGGATCCTACGAGCAGTACTTC